This T cell receptor beta chain stems from a study of blood T cell repertoires in COVID-19. TCRdb keeps only in-frame clones here, not all; method: immunoSEQ multiplex PCR. The sample contains approximately 240,000 clones, 82% of which appear only once. This clonotype was obtained from a woman older than 75 with active or convalescent COVID-19. Sequenced input: peripheral blood.

CDR3 loop: CSVDHDQQGGEQFF. The CDR3 DNA reads as TGCAGCGTTGACCACGACCAACAGGGCGGTGAGCAGTTCTTC. The V and J genes are TRBV29-1 and TRBJ2-1; a possible D gene is TRBD1 (6 bases). There are 14 residues in the CDR3. Per the germline V gene, CDR1 is SQVTM and CDR2 is ANQGSEA. The V end was cut by 3 bases, the J end by 9 bases, with 18 bases between.